This TCR beta chain was captured by sequencing in a study of identifying expanded T cells in peripheral blood. General study points: About 1.2 clones differed between technical replicates, versus approximately 16 and 20 over time. Variance in clone template counts between two-week samples significantly increased with total template count across all healthy donors.

Germline values: CDR1 SGHTA, CDR2 FQGNSA. This CDR3 has 16 residues. V was pared by 4 bases and J by 2 bases, with 18 bases between. The method was immunoSEQ multiplex PCR; TCRdb's version includes in-frame clones alone and lacks a portion of them. The sample lists 51,000 or so clones, approximately 79% occurring once. On this clone: The antigen is undetermined.

This sequence was found in a person between 18 and 75 years old in good health. The sample consisted of blood. The chain combines TRBV7-2 with TRBJ2-7; TRBD2 is a possible D gene (7 bases). The DNA for the CDR3 is TGTGCCAGCAGCTCGGCCCTCGGCGGGGGCGCCTACGAGCAGTACTTC. Its translation is CASSSALGGGAYEQYF.